This note documents a single T cell receptor (beta chain) sequence. These data originate in a study of blood T cell repertoires in COVID-19. The wider study: COVID-19 samples from acute and convalescent phases originated in the United States, Italy and Spain. T cells, B-cell-depleted T cells, or PBMCs supplied cDNA or gDNA.

Original processing methods: How many nucleated cells were present was estimated from reference gene primer amplification. This table comes from immunoSEQ multiplex PCR, and its TCRdb copy is limited to in-frame clones, with some not included. V, J and clone size derive from that table, while D and trimming were established from the DNA sequence. The table has roughly 38,000 clones, roughly 80% seen once. CDR3 length equals 13 residues. Trimming removed 6 bases from V and 5 bases from J, with 13 bases in between. Germline assignment: CDR1 MNHEY and CDR2 SMNVEV (reference sequence). This TCR was sampled from a man in his 60s in a cohort sampled during active COVID-19. The chain has TRBV27 and TRBJ2-5; D is undetermined. The specimen sequenced was peripheral blood. CDR3 protein: CASSPLSPETQYF. The CDR3 nucleotides read TGTGCCAGCAGCCCTTTATCTCCCGAGACCCAGTACTTC.